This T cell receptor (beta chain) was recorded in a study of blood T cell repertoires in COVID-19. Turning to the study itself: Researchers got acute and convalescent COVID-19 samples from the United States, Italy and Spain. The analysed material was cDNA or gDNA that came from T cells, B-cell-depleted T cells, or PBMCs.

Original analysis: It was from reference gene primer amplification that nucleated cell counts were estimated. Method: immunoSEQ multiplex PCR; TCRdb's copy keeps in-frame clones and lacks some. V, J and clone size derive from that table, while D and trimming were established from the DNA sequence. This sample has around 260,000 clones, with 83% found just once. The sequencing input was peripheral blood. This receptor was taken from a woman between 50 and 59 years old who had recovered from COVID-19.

The CDR3 protein is CASSVQGSGDTIYF. In nucleotides, the CDR3 is TGTGCCAGCAGCGTACAGGGTAGTGGGGACACCATATATTTT. The V and J genes are TRBV5-4 and TRBJ1-3, with D maybe TRBD1 (6 bases). The V and J ends lost 4 bases and 8 bases respectively, with 16 bases between them. Germline loops: CDR1 SGHNT, CDR2 YYREEE (reference sequence). The CDR3 totals 14 residues.